Following are 32 T cell receptor beta chains from one sample sequenced in a study of T cells in localized non-small cell lung cancer. Clones were read by immunoSEQ multiplex PCR, and TCRdb kept only the in-frame ones, dropping some. Among 1,000 to 1,500 clones listed, approximately 37% were seen once. This material consisted of lung tumor tissue, taken before any cancer treatment. Every receptor here comes from a male donor aged 60 or older with stage II squamous cell lung carcinoma.

By share of the sample, this clone is medium-sized. CDR3 sequence (DNA): TGTGCCAGCAGCCTTAGCGGGACCCAAGAGACCCAGTACTTC. Protein: CASSLSGTQETQYF. V is TRBV11-3 and J is TRBJ2-5; 8 bases match TRBD2. The V segment lost 5 bases and the J segment 1 base; nucleotides outside the gene matches: 3. Germline-derived CDR1 and CDR2 are SGHNT and YENEEA. The CDR3 totals 14 residues.

This clone was found a few times. V is TRBV6-8 and J is TRBJ2-7; 12 bases map to TRBD1. Germline loops: CDR1 MNHGY, CDR2 SAAAGT. The CDR3 totals 18 residues. After removal of 2 bases from V and 0 bases from J, the junction contained 8 bases not matched to a gene. Written as DNA, the CDR3 is TGTGCCAGCAGTTACAGGAGGGGACAGGGGGCTATCTCCTACGAGCAGTACTTC. Translation: CASSYRRGQGAISYEQYF.

The chain couples TRBV18 to TRBJ2-3; 8 bases align to TRBD1. This CDR3 has 17 residues. Germline loops: CDR1 KGHSH, CDR2 LQKENI. The ends lost 1 base at V and 3 bases at J; junction bases unmatched: 9. CDR3 loop: CASSPRPGGAGTDTQYF. CDR3 nucleotides: TGTGCCAGCTCACCACGGCCAGGGGGCGCGGGGACAGATACGCAGTATTTT.

This clone was seen more than once but under ten times. The J gene is TRBJ2-1, the V gene TRBV6-8; D possibly uses TRBD1 or TRBD2 (5 bases each). CDR1 and CDR2 (germline): MNHGY, SAAAGT. The CDR3 covers 16 residues. Trimming took off 2 bases at V and 0 bases at J, with 11 bases between the two ends. This chain's CDR3 is CASSYGTGSSYNEQFF. The CDR3 bases are TGTGCCAGCAGTTACGGGACGGGGAGCTCCTACAATGAGCAGTTCTTC.

The V call is TRBV18, the J call TRBJ2-1, with TRBD2 as a possible D gene (6 bases). The germline CDR1 and CDR2 sequences are KGHSH and LQKENI. This CDR3 is built from 15 residues. V was shortened by 5 bases and J by 0 bases, with 11 bases between the two germline ends. The CDR3 region is CASSSAGSSYNEQFF. CDR3 nucleotides: TGTGCCAGCTCATCTGCGGGGAGCTCCTACAATGAGCAGTTCTTC.

This clone was observed a few times. The chain combines TRBV1 with TRBJ2-7; the table names TRBD2, a call not compared with the DNA. TRBV1 is designated a pseudogene. This CDR3 has 13 residues. The CDR3 here is CASSFPGTYEQYF. The CDR3, as DNA: TGCGCCAGCAGCTTTCCCGGGACCTACGAGCAGTACTTC.

By proportion, this clone is medium-sized. The rearrangement joins TRBV11-3 to TRBJ1-5; possibly TRBD1 for D (6 bases). The CDR3 spans 17 residues. Trimming left V 6 bases short and J 0 bases short, with 18 bases between. CDR1 and CDR2 from the germline V gene are SGHNT and YENEEA. The CDR3 DNA sequence: TGTGCCAGCAGTTTAACGCCGGGACATCATAGCAATCAGCCCCAGCATTTT. Amino acid sequence: CASSLTPGHHSNQPQHF.

The chain carries TRBV19 and TRBJ1-4; D remains ambiguous. V lost 0 bases to trimming and J lost 5 bases, with 13 bases between them. The CDR3 is made up of 16 amino acids. CDR1 is LNHDA and CDR2 is SQIVND in the germline V gene (reference sequence). This chain's CDR3 is CASSIDLKGQNEKLFF. Written as DNA, the CDR3 is TGTGCCAGTAGTATAGATCTTAAGGGCCAGAATGAAAAACTGTTTTTT. Filled out from reference TRBV19 and TRBJ1-4, the complete variable domain reads DGGITQSPKYLFRKEGQNVTLSCEQNLNHDAMYWYRQDPGQGLRLIYYSQIVNDFQKGDIAEGYSVSREKKESFPLTVTSAQKNPTAFYLCASSIDLKGQNEKLFFGSGTQLSVL.

V is TRBV19 and J is TRBJ2-1, with TRBD2 as a possible D gene (6 bases). Trimming took 7 bases from V and 0 from J, leaving 10 bases between them. This CDR3 has 14 residues. Germline CDR1 is LNHDA and CDR2 is SQIVND (reference sequence). The DNA for the CDR3 is TGTGCCAGTATTAGCGGCAGCTCCTACAATGAGCAGTTCTTC. Its translation is CASISGSSYNEQFF.

This clone was counted a few times. The chain links TRBV9 to TRBJ2-2; unclear D gene. Per the germline V gene, CDR1 is SGDLS and CDR2 is YYNGEE. The germline V and J ends were trimmed by 0 bases and 3 bases, with 9 bases remaining between them. The CDR3 is made up of 15 amino acids. The CDR3 sequence is CASSVAAGYTGELFF. The CDR3 bases are TGTGCCAGCAGCGTAGCTGCCGGGTACACCGGGGAGCTGTTTTTT. Looking up the rest from reference TRBV9 and TRBJ2-2 gives the full variable domain: DSGVTQTPKHLITATGQRVTLRCSPRSGDLSVYWYQQSLDQGLQFLIQYYNGEERAKGNILERFSAQQFPDLHSELNLSSLELGDSALYFCASSVAAGYTGELFFGEGSRLTVL.

The J gene is TRBJ2-3, the V gene TRBV6-8, with a weak D call TRBD2 (6 bases). Trimming took off 8 bases at V and 2 bases at J, with 17 bases between the two ends. Per germline, CDR1 MNHGY and CDR2 SAAAGT. The CDR3 spans 15 residues. The CDR3 coding sequence is TGTGCCAGCGAGGGACTGCTTCCCGCCACAGATACGCAGTATTTT. Protein product: CASEGLLPATDTQYF.

The chain recombines TRBV11-3 with TRBJ2-1, with TRBD2 matching over 9 bases. Trimming cost V 5 bases and J 3 bases; bases outside gene matches: 14. This CDR3 is 18 amino acids long. CDR1 is SGHNT, CDR2 YENEEA, per germline. The CDR3 sequence: CASSRDGSGGLGYNEQFF. In DNA form, the CDR3 reads TGTGCCAGCAGCCGAGATGGTAGCGGGGGCCTGGGCTACAATGAGCAGTTCTTC.

By its share, this clone is large. V usage is TRBV11-3 and J usage is TRBJ1-2; D possibly corresponds to TRBD1 (5 bases). CDR1 SGHNT and CDR2 YENEEA come from the germline V gene. With 3 bases removed from V and 6 bases from J, the gap between germline ends came to 14 bases. The CDR3 sequence is 14 residues long. CDR3 amino acids: CASSLVGGYDGYTF. Written as DNA, the CDR3 is TGTGCCAGCAGCTTGGTGGGGGGTTACGATGGCTACACCTTC.

The chain joins TRBV30 to TRBJ1-1; D unresolved. Germline V gene lookup returns CDR1 GTSNPN and CDR2 SVGIG (reference sequence). V was cut by 5 bases and J by 4 bases, with 20 bases left in between. The CDR3 totals 15 residues. DNA of the CDR3: TGTGCCTGGGTGGGCCATCGGATTGGAGGCACTGAAGCTTTCTTT. Its protein is CAWVGHRIGGTEAFF.

This clone occurred once. V usage is TRBV19 and J usage is TRBJ2-2; no firm D call. The V gene's germline CDR1 is LNHDA and CDR2 SQIVND (reference sequence). Deletions cut 6 bases from V and 5 bases from J, with 28 bases between. The CDR3 runs 19 residues. The CDR3: CASSPISRGRIFGTGELFF. CDR3 nucleotides: TGTGCCAGTAGCCCTATTTCCCGCGGACGTATCTTTGGGACCGGGGAGCTGTTTTTT.

The gene calls are TRBV6-8 and TRBJ1-2; TRBD1 is a possible D gene (5 bases). Between the trimmed V and J ends, which lost 0 bases and 8 bases, there was a span of 10 bases. There are 13 residues in the CDR3. CDR1 and CDR2 (germline): MNHGY, SAAAGT. CDR3 bases: TGTGCCAGCAGTTACTCGCAGGGCTCGGGCTACACCTTC. Amino acids: CASSYSQGSGYTF.

This chain links TRBV19 with TRBJ2-7; TRBD1 might be the D (5 bases). Per germline, CDR1 LNHDA and CDR2 SQIVND (reference sequence). The CDR3 totals 15 residues. V was trimmed by 1 base and J by 0 bases, leaving 10 bases between them. CDR3 nucleotide sequence: TGTGCCAGTAGTATAGTAGGGGCAGTCTCCTACGAGCAGTACTTC. It is translated as CASSIVGAVSYEQYF.

This clone has just a few counts. The chain recombines TRBV30 with TRBJ2-7; D is unclear. The V gene's germline CDR1 is GTSNPN and CDR2 SVGIG (reference sequence). The CDR3 loop spans 14 amino acids. Trimming cost V 1 base and J 9 bases, with 19 bases left between them. The CDR3 sequence is CAWSAQLSAPGQYF. The CDR3 DNA sequence: TGTGCCTGGAGTGCCCAACTCTCGGCCCCAGGGCAGTACTTC.

The V gene is TRBV6-8, the J gene TRBJ1-2; D is ambiguous. Looked up from germline, CDR1 is MNHGY and CDR2 is SAAAGT. The CDR3 consists of 12 residues. Trimming left V 5 bases short and J 9 bases short, with 13 bases between. Written as DNA, the CDR3 is TGTGCCAGCAGTGAGAGGGAGTATCGCTACACCTTC. Its protein product is CASSEREYRYTF.

There are a few counts of this clone. The chain couples TRBV6-8 to TRBJ2-2; D is unclear. Deletions cut 10 bases from V and 0 bases from J, with 12 bases between. In germline, CDR1 is MNHGY, CDR2 SAAAGT. This CDR3 is 14 amino acids long. DNA of the CDR3: TGTGCCATCCCCGGGTACCCGAACACCGGGGAGCTGTTTTTT. Its translation is CAIPGYPNTGELFF.

This sequence joins TRBV30 and TRBJ1-3; D gene ambiguous. CDR3 length: 14 residues. Germline values: CDR1 GTSNPN, CDR2 SVGIG (reference sequence). V lost 2 bases to trimming and J lost 0 bases, with 8 bases between them. CDR3: CAWSKFGSGNTIYF. CDR3 nucleotide sequence: TGTGCCTGGAGTAAGTTTGGCTCTGGAAACACCATATATTTT.

The chain uses TRBV19 and TRBJ1-2; D may be TRBD1 (6 bases). The CDR3 is 13 residues long. V shed 6 bases and J shed 5 bases, with 13 bases lying between them. CDR1 is LNHDA and CDR2 is SQIVND in the germline V gene (reference sequence). The CDR3 region has the DNA TGTGCCAGTAGGATCGGACAGCGATATGGCTACACCTTC. Its protein product is CASRIGQRYGYTF. The full variable domain, in which reference TRBV19 and TRBJ1-2 provide the parts outside the CDR3, is DGGITQSPKYLFRKEGQNVTLSCEQNLNHDAMYWYRQDPGQGLRLIYYSQIVNDFQKGDIAEGYSVSREKKESFPLTVTSAQKNPTAFYLCASRIGQRYGYTFGSGTRLTVV.

Only a few counts were recorded for this clone. The genes are TRBV11-3 and TRBJ2-7, with unresolved D. The CDR3 is made up of 17 amino acids. CDR1 and CDR2 from the germline V gene are SGHNT and YENEEA. Trimming took off 2 bases at V and 4 bases at J, with 21 bases between the two ends. CDR3 sequence: CASSLIGVSESEYEQYF. CDR3 nucleotide sequence: TGTGCCAGCAGCTTAATCGGTGTCAGCGAGTCGGAATACGAGCAGTACTTC.

This clone appeared a few times. This chain's CDR3 is CASSQDTLEAVEAFF. In nucleotides, the CDR3 is TGCGCCAGCAGCCAAGATACACTTGAGGCCGTTGAAGCTTTCTTT. The chain carries TRBV4-1 and TRBJ1-1; D gene unclear. From germline, CDR1 is MGHRA and CDR2 YSYEKL. V was shortened by 0 bases and J by 7 bases, with 15 bases between the two germline ends. The CDR3 runs 15 residues.

The chain recombines TRBV10-2 with TRBJ1-2; no firm D call. Germline assignment: CDR1 WSHSY and CDR2 SAAADI. The CDR3 is made up of 12 amino acids. The ends were cut back, 8 bases at V and 4 bases at J, with 11 bases in the middle. CDR3 DNA: TGCGCCAGCCAAACGGACTCCTATGGCTACACCTTC. Translation gives CASQTDSYGYTF.

In this sample, this clone turned up once. The chain uses TRBV16 and TRBJ1-1; unclear D gene. The CDR3 covers 11 residues. Trimming shortened V by 4 bases and J by 8 bases, and 8 bases separated the two germline ends. CDR1 and CDR2 (germline): KGHSY, FQNENV. The CDR3 is CASSRLPEAFF. DNA for the CDR3: TGTGCCAGCAGCCGACTCCCCGAAGCTTTCTTT.

The CDR3 DNA sequence: TGTGCCAGCAGCCCCCGAGGGGGAGATAATTTCGATGAGCAGTTCTTC. Residues: CASSPRGGDNFDEQFF. The chain couples TRBV11-3 to TRBJ2-1; a weak D match, TRBD1 (6 bases). The germline gives CDR1 SGHNT, CDR2 YENEEA. The CDR3 runs to 16 residues. The V gene lost 5 bases and the J gene lost 8 bases, with 22 bases spanning the gap. The full variable domain, its missing parts supplied by reference TRBV11-3 and TRBJ2-1, is EAGVVQSPRYKIIEKKQPVAFWCNPISGHNTLYWYLQNLGQGPELLIRYENEEAVDDSQLPKDRFSAERLKGVDSTLKIQPAELGDSAVYLCASSPRGGDNFDEQFFGPGTRLTVL.

In this sample, this clone turned up a few times. The rearrangement links TRBV6-8 to TRBJ2-2; the D gene is possibly TRBD1 (6 bases). Germline V gives CDR1 MNHGY, CDR2 SAAAGT. V lost 5 bases, J lost 4 bases, and 8 bases lay in between. The CDR3 spans 13 residues. CDR3 nucleotide sequence: TGTGCCAGCAGTCGGACAGCCACCGGGGAGCTGTTTTTT. Amino acid sequence: CASSRTATGELFF.

This clone rates as medium-sized (0.01 to 0.1%). The genes are TRBV6-8 and TRBJ2-7, with 7 positions matching TRBD2. Germline values: CDR1 MNHGY, CDR2 SAAAGT. The CDR3 is 13 amino acids. V was clipped by 6 bases and J by 3 bases; unmatched bases: 5. This CDR3 reads CASRARDYYEQYF. The CDR3, as DNA: TGTGCCAGCAGGGCTAGGGACTACTACGAGCAGTACTTC.

This sequence joins TRBV9 and TRBJ1-1; D ambiguous. Germline V CDR1 and CDR2: SGDLS, YYNGEE. This CDR3 has 15 amino acids. Between the trimmed V and J ends, which lost 5 bases and 4 bases, there was a span of 18 bases. This CDR3 is CASSVVVAAGTEAFF. The CDR3 DNA is TGTGCCAGCAGTGTGGTCGTAGCCGCGGGCACTGAAGCTTTCTTT. The whole variable domain, remainder taken from reference TRBV9 and TRBJ1-1, is DSGVTQTPKHLITATGQRVTLRCSPRSGDLSVYWYQQSLDQGLQFLIQYYNGEERAKGNILERFSAQQFPDLHSELNLSSLELGDSALYFCASSVVVAAGTEAFFGQGTRLTVV.

The chain recombines TRBV19 with TRBJ2-7; no reliable D call. CDR1 is LNHDA and CDR2 is SQIVND in the germline V gene (reference sequence). V was trimmed by 1 base and J by 3 bases, leaving 10 bases between them. The CDR3 loop spans 14 amino acids. The CDR3 DNA reads TGTGCCAGTAGTATAGGTCTCTGGGGCTACGAGCAGTACTTC. Its translation: CASSIGLWGYEQYF.

This clone was detected a few times. For the CDR3, the DNA is TGTGCCAGCAGTTTATTCCGGACAGGCACTGAGCAGTACTTC. It specifies CASSLFRTGTEQYF. The rearrangement uses TRBV6-8 and TRBJ2-7; 7 bases match TRBD1. This CDR3 comprises 14 residues. CDR1 and CDR2 (germline): MNHGY, SAAAGT. Trimming removed 4 bases from V and 7 bases from J; junction bases left unmatched: 10.